Below are 29 T cell receptor beta chains sequenced from a single sample in a study of beta chain features in type 1 diabetes. General observations from the study: In all four CD4+ subsets, TCRB CDR3 length was significantly, moderately reduced in type 1 diabetes.

Their antigens remain unidentified. All of the isolated RNA was reverse transcribed, so expressed TCRB transcripts were sequenced. Repertoires were generated with immunoSEQ multiplex PCR, while TCRdb's copy carries only in-frame clones and drops some. The top ten clones hold about 0.02% of a sample with under 300,000 clones, over 11% of them seen once. The specimen sequenced was naive CD4+ T cells from blood. All receptors come from a young man with type 1 diabetes.

V and J are TRBV20-1 and TRBJ1-3; D call uncertain. The CDR3 covers 11 residues. V lost 0 bases, J lost 8 bases, and 5 bases lay in between. Germline values: CDR1 DFQATT, CDR2 SNEGSKA (reference sequence). The CDR3 loop reads CSARDLDTIYF. The CDR3 nucleotides read TGCAGTGCTAGAGATCTTGACACCATATATTTT.

The genes are TRBV11-2 and TRBJ2-5; 12 nucleotides align to TRBD2. Germline-derived CDR1 and CDR2 are SGHAT and FQNNGV. The V gene end was trimmed by 3 bases and the J gene end by 1 base; junction bases not matched to a gene: 12. The CDR3 is 19 amino acids. The CDR3 protein is CASSFRPRTSGTFQETQYF. CDR3 sequence (DNA): TGTGCCAGCAGCTTCCGCCCCAGGACTAGCGGGACCTTCCAAGAGACCCAGTACTTC. The variable domain in full, completed from reference TRBV11-2 and TRBJ2-5, reads EAGVAQSPRYKIIEKRQSVAFWCNPISGHATLYWYQQILGQGPKLLIQFQNNGVVDDSQLPKDRFSAERLKGVDSTLKIQPAKLEDSAVYLCASSFRPRTSGTFQETQYFGPGTRLLVL.

The genes are TRBV13 and TRBJ2-5; 8 nucleotides align to TRBD1. Unmatched junction bases numbered 1, after V lost 3 bases and J lost 4 bases. Germline CDR1 is PRHDT and CDR2 is FYEKMQ (reference sequence). This CDR3 comprises 13 residues. CDR3 sequence reads: CASSFDRGETQYF. The CDR3 DNA is TGTGCCAGCAGCTTCGACAGGGGAGAGACCCAGTACTTC.

The chain uses TRBV4-2 and TRBJ2-7; TRBD1 agrees at 12 bases. V lost 2 bases, J lost 7 bases, and 9 bases stayed unmatched. CDR1 is LGHNA, CDR2 YNFKEQ, per germline. The CDR3 length is 16 residues. The CDR3 bases are TGTGCCAGCAGCCAAAACCCGGGACAGGGGGCAGGGGAGCAGTACTTC. Translating gives CASSQNPGQGAGEQYF.

This clone has just one count. The chain employs TRBV5-1 and TRBJ1-5; maybe TRBD1 (6 bases). The CDR3 runs 13 residues. CDR1 and CDR2 from the germline V gene are SGHRS and YFSETQ. Between the trimmed V and J ends, which lost 6 bases and 6 bases, there was a span of 13 bases. CDR3 sequence (DNA): TGCGCCAGCATTGTGACAGGCCCTCAGCCCCAGCATTTT. The encoded protein is CASIVTGPQPQHF.

The genes are TRBV23-1 and TRBJ1-3, with D possibly matching TRBD1 (6 bases). TRBV23-1 is an ORF; its function is uncertain. The CDR3 spans 12 residues. V dropped 3 bases and J dropped 8 bases, with 8 bases sitting between them. CDR3 residues: CASSHQGHTIYF. CDR3 nucleotides: TGCGCCAGCAGTCACCAGGGGCACACCATATATTTT.

This clone was observed a few times. This chain connects TRBV6-1 to TRBJ1-2; 11 bases match TRBD1. V trimming: 2 bases; J trimming: 7 bases; junction bases outside the gene matches: 3. Germline V lookup: CDR1 MNHNS, CDR2 SASEGT. This CDR3 is built from 14 residues. As DNA, the CDR3 is TGTGCCAGCAGTGAAAGCGGGACAGGGGGTGGCTACACCTTC. Translating it yields CASSESGTGGGYTF.

CDR3 amino acids: CASSFRAGGGETQYF. CDR3 nucleotides: TGTGCCAGCAGCTTCCGAGCGGGAGGAGGAGAGACCCAGTACTTC. The chain recombines TRBV7-9 with TRBJ2-5, with 9 bases fitting TRBD2. Germline lookup yields CDR1 SEHNR and CDR2 FQNEAQ (reference sequence). This CDR3 is 15 amino acids long. V was clipped by 3 bases and J by 4 bases; unmatched bases: 6.

The chain has TRBV5-5 and TRBJ2-5; 9 nucleotides agree with TRBD1. CDR1 and CDR2 (germline): SGHKS, YYEKEE (reference sequence). V gave up 0 bases and J gave up 2 bases; unmatched junction bases: 5. The CDR3 length is 16 residues. For the CDR3, the DNA is TGTGCCAGCAGCTTGGGCCCGACAGGGGGTCAAGAGACCCAGTACTTC. Amino acids: CASSLGPTGGQETQYF.

J is TRBJ1-5 and V is TRBV5-1; the D is unclear. In germline, CDR1 is SGHRS, CDR2 YFSETQ. The CDR3 length is 15 residues. V shed 0 bases and J shed 1 base, with 8 bases lying between them. The CDR3 loop reads CASSLDEGSNQPQHF. The CDR3 region has the DNA TGCGCCAGCAGCTTGGACGAGGGCAGCAATCAGCCCCAGCATTTT.

Only one count was recorded for this clone. The chain is built from TRBV25-1 and TRBJ2-3, with 12 bases aligning to TRBD2. From germline, CDR1 is MGHDK and CDR2 SYGVNS. The V gene end was trimmed by 4 bases and the J gene end by 5 bases; junction bases not matched to a gene: 7. The CDR3 is 16 amino acids. The DNA of the CDR3 is TGTGCCAGCAGTGCCCGACTAGCGGGGGTGGTAGATACGCAGTATTTT. Translating gives CASSARLAGVVDTQYF.

The chain's CDR3 is CASSLDGRDRRAFF. The CDR3 DNA follows: TGTGCCAGCAGCTTGGACGGCCGGGACAGGAGAGCTTTCTTT. The chain has TRBV5-4 and TRBJ1-1; 8 positions agree with TRBD1. The junction had 8 bases not matched to a gene; V was cut back by 0 bases and J by 10 bases. CDR3 length: 14 residues. CDR1 and CDR2 from the germline V gene are SGHNT and YYREEE (reference sequence). Filled out from reference TRBV5-4 and TRBJ1-1, the complete variable domain reads ETGVTQSPTHLIKTRGQQVTLRCSSQSGHNTVSWYQQALGQGPQFIFQYYREEENGRGNFPPRFSGLQFPNYSSELNVNALELDDSALYLCASSLDGRDRRAFFGQGTRLTVV.

In DNA, the CDR3 is TGTGCCAGCAGCTTTAGGGACAGGGGTTACATTCAGTACTTC. It is translated as CASSFRDRGYIQYF. The J gene is TRBJ2-4, the V gene TRBV11-2, with 10 bases identical to TRBD1. With V trimmed by 3 bases and J by 8 bases, 4 bases remained unmatched. The germline CDR1 and CDR2 sequences are SGHAT and FQNNGV. The CDR3 runs to 14 residues.

This clone was found a few times. The chain links TRBV7-2 to TRBJ2-7, with 10 bases identical to TRBD2. The CDR3 is made up of 14 amino acids. After removal of 3 bases from V and 7 bases from J, the junction contained 6 bases not matched to a gene. Germline V gene data show CDR1 as SGHTA and CDR2 as FQGNSA. CDR3 nucleotide sequence: TGTGCCAGCAGCTTCGGGACTAGCGTGGGGGAGCAGTACTTC. Translating it yields CASSFGTSVGEQYF.

This clone was seen a few times. V and J are TRBV5-4 and TRBJ2-7; D unclear. Germline lookup yields CDR1 SGHNT and CDR2 YYREEE (reference sequence). Between the trimmed V and J ends, which lost 3 bases and 3 bases, there was a span of 10 bases. The length of the CDR3 is 13 residues. CDR3 sequence: CASSSHRNYEQYF. CDR3 DNA sequence: TGTGCCAGCAGCTCCCATAGAAACTACGAGCAGTACTTC. The full variable domain, completed using reference TRBV5-4 and TRBJ2-7, is ETGVTQSPTHLIKTRGQQVTLRCSSQSGHNTVSWYQQALGQGPQFIFQYYREEENGRGNFPPRFSGLQFPNYSSELNVNALELDDSALYLCASSSHRNYEQYFGPGTRLTVT.

The chain is built from TRBV27 and TRBJ1-2, with D tentatively TRBD1 (6 bases). This CDR3 region has 13 residues. CDR1 and CDR2 (germline): MNHEY, SMNVEV (reference sequence). Trimming removed 1 base from V and 8 bases from J, with 11 bases in between. CDR3 nucleotide sequence: TGTGCCAGCAGTTTATGGGGCGGGGGCGGCTACACCTTC. This sequence encodes CASSLWGGGGYTF.

This clone turned up a few times. The V gene is TRBV4-1, the J gene TRBJ2-3, with D possibly matching TRBD2 (6 bases). Looked up from germline, CDR1 is MGHRA and CDR2 is YSYEKL. The CDR3 contains 16 residues. Trimming shortened V by 4 bases and J by 2 bases, and 16 bases separated the two germline ends. The CDR3 spells CASSPKVLAATDTQYF. In nucleotides, the CDR3 is TGCGCCAGCAGCCCAAAGGTATTAGCGGCCACAGATACGCAGTATTTT.

This sequence joins TRBV5-1 and TRBJ1-4; TRBD1 matches 7 bases. Germline CDR1 and CDR2: SGHRS and YFSETQ. This CDR3 comprises 14 residues. V lost 4 bases to trimming and J lost 4 bases; unmatched junction nucleotides: 4. In nucleotides, the CDR3 is TGCGCCAGCAGCCCGGACAGGAGTAATGAAAAACTGTTTTTT. Protein: CASSPDRSNEKLFF.

This clone occurred a few times. The CDR3 nucleotides are TGTGCCAGCAGTGATCCTCCGGGACTAGCGGACACCGGGGAGCTGTTTTTT. Translating gives CASSDPPGLADTGELFF. The rearrangement joins TRBV25-1 to TRBJ2-2; 11 nucleotides line up with TRBD2. CDR1 MGHDK and CDR2 SYGVNS come from the germline V gene. CDR3 length equals 17 residues. The trim removed 3 bases at V and 3 bases at J, leaving 6 bases unmatched.

This clone has a handful of counts. This rearrangement joins TRBV5-1 to TRBJ2-2, with D possibly matching TRBD2 (5 bases). The CDR3 extends over 13 amino acids. Trimming removed 3 bases at V and 8 bases at J, with 11 bases between. Germline lookup yields CDR1 SGHRS and CDR2 YFSETQ. The CDR3 sequence is CASSYGLAGELFF. As DNA, the CDR3 is TGCGCCAGCAGCTACGGACTGGCAGGGGAGCTGTTTTTT.

The chain is built from TRBV7-2 and TRBJ1-1; D uncertain. Germline CDR1 is SGHTA and CDR2 is FQGNSA. This CDR3 is 15 amino acids long. Trimming removed 3 bases at V and 1 base at J, with 12 bases between. CDR3 DNA sequence: TGTGCCAGCAGCTTGAGCCGGAGTCGGAACACTGAAGCTTTCTTT. Protein sequence: CASSLSRSRNTEAFF.

V and J are TRBV7-9 and TRBJ2-5; 8 positions match TRBD2. Germline V gene sequence: CDR1 SEHNR, CDR2 FQNEAQ (reference sequence). V lost 5 bases to trimming and J lost 2 bases; unmatched junction nucleotides: 7. The CDR3 has 15 residues. DNA of the CDR3: TGTGCCAGCAGCCGGGGGGGTCTTCAACAAGAGACCCAGTACTTC. Its translation: CASSRGGLQQETQYF.

This clone has only a few counts. The genes are TRBV19 and TRBJ2-2, with no clear D. Germline V gene lookup returns CDR1 LNHDA and CDR2 SQIVND (reference sequence). CDR3 length equals 13 residues. Trimming pared 5 bases from V and 1 base from J, leaving 5 bases between. CDR3 sequence: CASSARNTGELFF. The CDR3 nucleotides read TGTGCCAGTAGTGCGAGGAACACCGGGGAGCTGTTTTTT.

This clone was seen only a few times. The rearrangement links TRBV19 to TRBJ1-5; 7 bases align to TRBD1. Germline CDR1 is LNHDA and CDR2 is SQIVND (reference sequence). This CDR3 comprises 13 residues. Trimming took 10 bases from V and 3 from J; bases not matched to a gene: 6. The CDR3 loop reads CAIGTAVNQPQHF. The CDR3 DNA reads as TGTGCCATTGGGACAGCCGTCAATCAGCCCCAGCATTTT.

The V and J genes are TRBV30 and TRBJ2-3, with 8 bases aligning to TRBD1. V was clipped by 5 bases and J by 1 base; unmatched bases: 5. The V gene's germline CDR1 is GTSNPN and CDR2 SVGIG (reference sequence). The CDR3 runs to 14 residues. The CDR3 protein is CAWDRGMGTDTQYF. Here the CDR3 DNA reads TGTGCCTGGGACAGGGGAATGGGCACAGATACGCAGTATTTT.

This clone was counted between two and nine times. The chain is built from TRBV30 and TRBJ1-3; 7 nucleotides line up with TRBD1. This CDR3 is built from 15 residues. The junction had 5 bases not matched to a gene; V was cut back by 3 bases and J by 0 bases. Germline CDR1 GTSNPN, CDR2 SVGIG (reference sequence). For the CDR3, the DNA is TGTGCCTGGAGGGGGGGACAGAGCTCTGGAAACACCATATATTTT. Translated: CAWRGGQSSGNTIYF. Variable domain in full (rest from reference TRBV30 and TRBJ1-3): SQTIHQWPATLVQPVGSPLSLECTVEGTSNPNLYWYRQAAGRGLQLLFYSVGIGQISSEVPQNLSASRPQDRQFILSSKKLLLSDSGFYLCAWRGGQSSGNTIYFGEGSWLTVV.

This clone was counted only a few times. This chain links TRBV4-1 with TRBJ2-6; 9 bases agree with TRBD1. The junction had 5 bases not matched to a gene; V was cut back by 2 bases and J by 0 bases. Germline loops: CDR1 MGHRA, CDR2 YSYEKL. CDR3 size: 18 residues. The CDR3 reads CASSQTGTGISGANVLTF. CDR3 nucleotide sequence: TGCGCCAGCAGCCAAACCGGGACAGGGATCTCTGGGGCCAACGTCCTGACTTTC.

V gene TRBV7-9 combines with J gene TRBJ2-3; the match to TRBD2 covers 9 bases. After removal of 5 bases from V and 1 base from J, the junction contained 10 bases not matched to a gene. This CDR3 is 17 amino acids long. The germline gives CDR1 SEHNR, CDR2 FQNEAQ (reference sequence). CDR3 region: CASSTGLAGARTDTQYF. The CDR3 DNA reads TGTGCCAGCAGCACCGGGTTAGCGGGGGCCCGCACAGATACGCAGTATTTT.

This clone was seen more than once but under ten times. V gene TRBV4-1 combines with J gene TRBJ2-1; 10 nucleotides match TRBD2. The germline gives CDR1 MGHRA, CDR2 YSYEKL. CDR3 length: 19 amino acids. After removal of 0 bases from V and 6 bases from J, the junction contained 14 bases not matched to a gene. In DNA form, the CDR3 reads TGCGCCAGCAGCCAAGATGGAGCGGGGGGGCCCTTTACCCGCAATGAGCAGTTCTTC. Protein sequence: CASSQDGAGGPFTRNEQFF.